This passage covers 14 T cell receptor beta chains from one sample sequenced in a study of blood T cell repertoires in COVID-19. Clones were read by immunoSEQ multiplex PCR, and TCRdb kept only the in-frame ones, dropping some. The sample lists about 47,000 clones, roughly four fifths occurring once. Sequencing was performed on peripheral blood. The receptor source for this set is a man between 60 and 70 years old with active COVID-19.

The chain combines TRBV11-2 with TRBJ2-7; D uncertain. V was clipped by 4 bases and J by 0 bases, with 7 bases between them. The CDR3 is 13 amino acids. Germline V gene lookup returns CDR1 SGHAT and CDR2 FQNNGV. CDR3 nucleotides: TGTGCCAGCAGCTCCACCAGCTCCTACGAGCAGTACTTC. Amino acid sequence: CASSSTSSYEQYF.

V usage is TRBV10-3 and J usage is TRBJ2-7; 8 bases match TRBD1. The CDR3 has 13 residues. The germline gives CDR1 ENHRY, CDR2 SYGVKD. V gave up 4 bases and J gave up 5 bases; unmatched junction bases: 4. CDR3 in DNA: TGTGCCATCAGTGGACAGGGGATCAACGAGCAGTACTTC. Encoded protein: CAISGQGINEQYF.

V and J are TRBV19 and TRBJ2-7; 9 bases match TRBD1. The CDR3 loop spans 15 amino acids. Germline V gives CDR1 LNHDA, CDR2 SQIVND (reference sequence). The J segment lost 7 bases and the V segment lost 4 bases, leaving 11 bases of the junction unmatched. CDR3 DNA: TGTGCCAGTAGTAAACCTGGGACAGGGAATCGGGAGCAGTACTTC. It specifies CASSKPGTGNREQYF.

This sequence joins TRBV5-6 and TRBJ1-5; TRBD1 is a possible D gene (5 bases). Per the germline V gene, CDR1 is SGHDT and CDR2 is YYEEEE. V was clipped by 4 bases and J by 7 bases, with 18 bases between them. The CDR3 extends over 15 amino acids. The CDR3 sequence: CASSLGRGAGQPQHF. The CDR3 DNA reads TGTGCCAGCAGCCTGGGGAGGGGCGCTGGGCAGCCCCAGCATTTT.

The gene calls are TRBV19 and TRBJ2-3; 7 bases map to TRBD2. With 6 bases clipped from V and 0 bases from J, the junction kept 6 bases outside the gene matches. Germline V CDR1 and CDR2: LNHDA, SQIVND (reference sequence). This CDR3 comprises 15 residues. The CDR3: CASRGRTRSTDTQYF. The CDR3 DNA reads TGTGCCAGTAGGGGGAGGACTAGGAGCACAGATACGCAGTATTTT.

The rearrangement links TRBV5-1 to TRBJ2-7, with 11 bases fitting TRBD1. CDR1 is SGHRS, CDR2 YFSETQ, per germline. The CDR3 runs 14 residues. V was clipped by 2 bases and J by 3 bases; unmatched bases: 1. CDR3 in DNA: TGCGCCAGCAGCTTTGGGACAGGGGGCTACGAGCAGTACTTC. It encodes CASSFGTGGYEQYF.

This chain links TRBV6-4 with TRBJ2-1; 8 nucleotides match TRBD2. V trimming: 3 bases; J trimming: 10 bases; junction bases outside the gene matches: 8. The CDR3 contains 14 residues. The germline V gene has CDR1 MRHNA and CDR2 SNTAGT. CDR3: CASSEKESGGEQFF. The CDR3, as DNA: TGTGCCAGCAGTGAGAAAGAGAGCGGGGGAGAGCAGTTCTTC.

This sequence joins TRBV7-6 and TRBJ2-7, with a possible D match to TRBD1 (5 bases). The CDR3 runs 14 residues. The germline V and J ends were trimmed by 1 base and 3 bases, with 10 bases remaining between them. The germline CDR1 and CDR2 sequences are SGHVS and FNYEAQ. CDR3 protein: CASSLGWGSYEQYF. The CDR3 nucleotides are TGTGCCAGCAGCTTAGGGTGGGGCAGCTACGAGCAGTACTTC.

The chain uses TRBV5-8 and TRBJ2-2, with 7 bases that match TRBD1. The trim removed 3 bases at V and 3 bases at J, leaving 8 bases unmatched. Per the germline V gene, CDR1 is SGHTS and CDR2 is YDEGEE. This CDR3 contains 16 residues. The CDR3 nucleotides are TGTGCCAGCAGCTCGCTCGGGACAGATTACACCGGGGAGCTGTTTTTT. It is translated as CASSSLGTDYTGELFF.

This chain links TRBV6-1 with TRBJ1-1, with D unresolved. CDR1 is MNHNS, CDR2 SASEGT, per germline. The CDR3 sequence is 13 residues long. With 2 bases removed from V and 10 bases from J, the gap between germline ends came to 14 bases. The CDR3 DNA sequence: TGTGCCAGCAGTGAAAGAGGAGCCGAGGCAGCTTTCTTT. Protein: CASSERGAEAAFF.

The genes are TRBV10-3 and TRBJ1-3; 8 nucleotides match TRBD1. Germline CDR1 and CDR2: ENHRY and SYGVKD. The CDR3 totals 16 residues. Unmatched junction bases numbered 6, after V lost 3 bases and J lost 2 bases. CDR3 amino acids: CAISERTGLTGNTIYF. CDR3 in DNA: TGTGCCATCAGTGAAAGGACAGGGCTCACTGGAAACACCATATATTTT.

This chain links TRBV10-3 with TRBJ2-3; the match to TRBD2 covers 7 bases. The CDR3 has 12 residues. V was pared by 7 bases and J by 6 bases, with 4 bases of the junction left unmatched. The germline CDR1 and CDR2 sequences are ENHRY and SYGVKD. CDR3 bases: TGTGCCATCAAAGGACTAGTTGATACGCAGTATTTT. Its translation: CAIKGLVDTQYF.

CDR3 bases: TGTGCCAGCTCGAAACAGGGAGATAGCAATCAGCCCCAGCATTTT. It specifies CASSKQGDSNQPQHF. This chain uses TRBV18 with TRBJ1-5; D may be TRBD1 (6 bases). Per germline, CDR1 KGHSH and CDR2 LQKENI. Trimming pared 6 bases from V and 0 bases from J, leaving 12 bases between. The length of the CDR3 is 15 residues. Filled out from reference TRBV18 and TRBJ1-5, the complete variable domain reads NAGVMQNPRHLVRRRGQEARLRCSPMKGHSHVYWYRQLPEEGLKFMVYLQKENIIDESGMPKERFSAEFPKEGPSILRIQQVVRGDSAAYFCASSKQGDSNQPQHFGDGTRLSIL.

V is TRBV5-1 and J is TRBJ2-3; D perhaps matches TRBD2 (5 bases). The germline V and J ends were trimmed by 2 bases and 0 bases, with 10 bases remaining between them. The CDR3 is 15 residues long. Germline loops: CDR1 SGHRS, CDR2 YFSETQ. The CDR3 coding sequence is TGCGCCAGCAGCTTCGGACTTACTAGCACAGATACGCAGTATTTT. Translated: CASSFGLTSTDTQYF.